The 16 T cell receptor beta chains below come from one sample, sequenced in a study of long-term antiretroviral therapy in people with HIV. Sequencing used immunoSEQ v3.0 at survey level. Libraries were prepared by immunoSEQ multiplex PCR; TCRdb keeps only in-frame clonotypes and omits some of them. The table includes 15,000 to 20,000 clones, roughly four fifths detected once. The sample in question was unsorted PBMCs, obtained 0.3 years after starting antiretroviral therapy. The receptors originated from a man between 18 and 29 years old with HIV.

The V call is TRBV7-9, the J call TRBJ2-5; D not certain. The V end lost 7 bases, the J end lost 3 bases, and 6 bases lay between the germline ends. The CDR3 totals 11 residues. CDR1 is SEHNR, CDR2 FQNEAQ, per germline (reference sequence). The CDR3: CASIKEETQYF. The CDR3 region has the DNA TGTGCCAGCATCAAAGAAGAGACCCAGTACTTC.

The J gene is TRBJ1-1, the V gene TRBV6-5, with 7 bases lining up with TRBD1. CDR3 size: 13 residues. V dropped 8 bases and J dropped 8; count of bases not matched to a gene: 11. Per germline, CDR1 MNHEY and CDR2 SVGAGI. DNA for the CDR3: TGTGCCAGCTCGGACAGGCCGTCGGAAGAAGCTTTCTTT. Its protein is CASSDRPSEEAFF.

This sequence joins TRBV28 and TRBJ1-2; D gene uncertain. The CDR3 is made up of 12 amino acids. With 10 bases removed from V and 4 bases from J, the gap between germline ends came to 13 bases. Germline V lookup: CDR1 MDHEN, CDR2 SYDVKM. The CDR3 DNA reads TGTGCCACCTACGACCCCAGCTATGGCTACACCTTC. It is translated as CATYDPSYGYTF.

The table lists this clone with a few counts. The J gene is TRBJ1-6, the V gene TRBV19; 9 bases fit TRBD1. This CDR3 is built from 13 residues. Looked up from germline, CDR1 is LNHDA and CDR2 is SQIVND (reference sequence). The junction had 4 bases not matched to a gene; V was cut back by 6 bases and J by 10 bases. The CDR3 DNA sequence: TGTGCCAGTAGACTGACAGGGGGATCACCCCTCCACTTT. It is translated as CASRLTGGSPLHF.

The V and J genes are TRBV28 and TRBJ1-1; D uncertain. V lost 1 base, J lost 3 bases, and 12 bases lay in between. CDR1 MDHEN and CDR2 SYDVKM come from the germline V gene. This CDR3 comprises 15 residues. CDR3 sequence reads: CASSLLRVVDTEAFF. Written as DNA, the CDR3 is TGTGCCAGCAGTTTATTGAGGGTGGTGGACACTGAAGCTTTCTTT.

The V and J genes are TRBV15 and TRBJ1-5, with D maybe TRBD1 (6 bases). Deletions cut 1 base from V and 7 bases from J, with 23 bases between. There are 18 residues in the CDR3. CDR1 and CDR2 from the germline V gene are LNHNV and YYDKDF (reference sequence). CDR3 sequence: CATSRVGGLVLADQPQHF. The CDR3 DNA reads TGTGCCACCAGCAGAGTAGGGGGTCTGGTGTTGGCTGACCAGCCCCAGCATTTT.

This clone was found once. The V and J genes are TRBV28 and TRBJ2-1; TRBD2 agrees at 8 bases. CDR1 is MDHEN and CDR2 is SYDVKM in the germline V gene. V was clipped by 6 bases and J by 2 bases; unmatched bases: 3. The CDR3 has 14 residues. CDR3 sequence reads: CASSPGLAYNEQFF. Written as DNA, the CDR3 is TGTGCCAGCAGCCCGGGACTAGCCTACAATGAGCAGTTCTTC.

The rearrangement uses TRBV10-3 and TRBJ2-5; a weak D match, TRBD1 (6 bases). Per germline, CDR1 ENHRY and CDR2 SYGVKD. The CDR3 has 12 amino acids. The V and J ends lost 8 bases and 5 bases respectively, with 12 bases between them. CDR3 residues: CAIGTSPETQYF. The CDR3 DNA is TGTGCCATCGGGACATCACCGGAGACCCAGTACTTC.

The chain recombines TRBV27 with TRBJ2-1; a possible D gene is TRBD2 (6 bases). CDR1 is MNHEY and CDR2 is SMNVEV in the germline V gene (reference sequence). V lost 6 bases and J lost 5, with 29 bases in between. The CDR3 is 19 residues long. The CDR3 sequence: CASSHRQRVPPSADNEQFF. The CDR3 DNA is TGTGCCAGCAGCCACCGACAGAGGGTCCCCCCTAGCGCCGACAATGAGCAGTTCTTC.

V is TRBV7-2 and J is TRBJ2-7; D is ambiguous. CDR3 length: 15 residues. The V end was cut by 2 bases, the J end by 4 bases, with 15 bases between. From germline, CDR1 is SGHTA and CDR2 FQGNSA. This CDR3 reads CASSLRHSYLYEQYF. The CDR3 DNA sequence: TGTGCCAGCAGCTTAAGGCACAGCTACCTATACGAGCAGTACTTC. The whole variable domain, filled in from reference TRBV7-2 and TRBJ2-7, reads GAGVSQSPSNKVTEKGKDVELRCDPISGHTALYWYRQSLGQGLEFLIYFQGNSAPDKSGLPSDRFSAERTGGSVSTLTIQRTQQEDSAVYLCASSLRHSYLYEQYFGPGTRLTVT.

V is TRBV5-1 and J is TRBJ1-6; D is possibly TRBD1 (6 bases). The V end was cut by 6 bases, the J end by 7 bases, with 11 bases between. CDR1 is SGHRS, CDR2 YFSETQ, per germline. The CDR3 totals 13 residues. CDR3 amino acids: CASNEGQNSPLHF. The CDR3 DNA is TGCGCCAGCAACGAGGGACAAAATTCACCCCTCCACTTT.

The gene calls are TRBV5-1 and TRBJ1-4; D might be TRBD1 (6 bases). V was shortened by 5 bases and J by 3 bases, with 17 bases between the two germline ends. The CDR3 spans 16 residues. The V gene's germline CDR1 is SGHRS and CDR2 YFSETQ. The CDR3 DNA follows: TGCGCCAGCAGGACCGGAGTGGGGGCGGCTAATGAAAAACTGTTTTTT. Amino acids: CASRTGVGAANEKLFF.

V is TRBV7-9 and J is TRBJ1-1; no clear D gene. The V and J ends lost 1 base and 0 bases respectively, with 3 bases between them. Germline V gene data show CDR1 as SEHNR and CDR2 as FQNEAQ (reference sequence). The CDR3 has 13 residues. CDR3 in DNA: TGTGCCAGCAGCTTAGTGGTGAACACTGAAGCTTTCTTT. This translates into CASSLVVNTEAFF.

The chain recombines TRBV7-2 with TRBJ2-7, with a weak D call TRBD2 (5 bases). The CDR3 extends over 15 amino acids. Trimming pared 1 base from V and 3 bases from J, leaving 13 bases between. The V gene's germline CDR1 is SGHTA and CDR2 FQGNSA. The CDR3: CASSLVVGRDYEQYF. The CDR3 nucleotides are TGTGCCAGCAGCTTAGTGGTAGGGAGAGACTACGAGCAGTACTTC.

V is TRBV4-1 and J is TRBJ2-1; D is tentatively TRBD1 or TRBD2 (6 bases each). This CDR3 is 13 amino acids long. Trimming took 4 bases from V and 6 from J, leaving 10 bases between them. CDR1 is MGHRA and CDR2 is YSYEKL in the germline V gene. The DNA of the CDR3 is TGCGCCAGCAGCCGGGGGGCACTCAATGAGCAGTTCTTC. This encodes CASSRGALNEQFF.

The rearrangement joins TRBV18 to TRBJ1-1, with no clear D. Germline V CDR1 and CDR2: KGHSH, LQKENI. The CDR3 has 14 amino acids. V was shortened by 0 bases and J by 10 bases, with 15 bases between the two germline ends. The CDR3 coding sequence is TGTGCCAGCTCACCACCTATCACAGAGAGAGGAGCTTTCTTT. As protein: CASSPPITERGAFF.